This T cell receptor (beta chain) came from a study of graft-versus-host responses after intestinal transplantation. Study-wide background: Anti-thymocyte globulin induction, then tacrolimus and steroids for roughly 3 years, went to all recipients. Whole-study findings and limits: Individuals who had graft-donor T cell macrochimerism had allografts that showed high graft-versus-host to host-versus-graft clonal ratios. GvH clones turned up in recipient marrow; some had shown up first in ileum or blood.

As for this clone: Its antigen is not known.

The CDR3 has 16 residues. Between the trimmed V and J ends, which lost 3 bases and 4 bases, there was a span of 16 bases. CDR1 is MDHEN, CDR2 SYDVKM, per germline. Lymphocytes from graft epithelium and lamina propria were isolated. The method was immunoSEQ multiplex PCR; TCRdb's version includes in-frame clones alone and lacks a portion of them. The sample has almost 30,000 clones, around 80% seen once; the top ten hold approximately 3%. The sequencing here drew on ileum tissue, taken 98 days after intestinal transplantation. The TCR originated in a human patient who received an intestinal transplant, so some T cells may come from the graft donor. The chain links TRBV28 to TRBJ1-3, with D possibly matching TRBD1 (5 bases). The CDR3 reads CASSLPSRQGGNTIYF. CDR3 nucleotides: TGTGCCAGCAGTTTGCCCTCGCGGCAGGGCGGAAACACCATATATTTT.